These T cell receptor beta chains were read from a single sample in a study of T cells in Graves' hyperthyroidism and ophthalmopathy. TCRdb itself ran the multiplex PCR reads through MiXCR, one entry per CDR3 protein. The repertoire holds 35,000 to 45,000 distinct CDR3 sequences, with 40% to 55% as singletons. The sequenced sample consisted of blood. Receptor source: a woman in her forties or fifties with Graves' hyperthyroidism that later progressed to Graves' ophthalmopathy. Both conserved end residues are part of each CDR3. The D gene is left open where the match is weak.

NA | TRBV24-1 | CARCRGQGEKLFF
NA | TRBV20-1 | CSATTSGTHSNQPQHF
TRBD2 | TRBV12-3/TRBV12-4 | CASSPASGRYEQSF
NA | TRBV20-1 | CSARGPAINEQFF
NA | TRBV20-1 | CSASRDDPYEQYF
NA | TRBV10-3 | CAISEPETYEQYF
NA | TRBV20-1 | CSARVGVNTGELSW
TRBD1 | TRBV6-5 | CASSYSPTGQLLNTEAFF
NA | TRBV20-1 | CSARSGVTEAFF
NA | TRBV20-1 | CSATSVDSISYEQYF
NA | TRBV20-1 | CSATPDGNTEAFF
TRBD1 | TRBV5-1 | CANSPRQGTPNYGYTF
TRBD1 | TRBV19 | CASSINRGLNEQYF
NA | TRBV20-1 | CSARGAGNTIYF
TRBD1 | TRBV20-1 | CSARDRTGAAQETQYF
TRBD1 | TRBV15 | CATSREGQGELQETQYF
TRBD1 | TRBV20-1 | CSARDRQGGEAFF
TRBD2 | TRBV18 | CASSPLHQLAGGAYEQYF
TRBD1 | TRBV9 | CASSVDGQGYQPQHF
NA | TRBV19 | CASSKAGWQPQHF
TRBD1 | TRBV9 | CASSVASDRASGNTIYF
NA | TRBV24-1 | CATTTQGTGELFF
NA | TRBV6-5 | CASSKNMGNQPQHF
NA | TRBV24-1 | CATSVTFLGNEQFF
NA | TRBV15 | CATSTTAGAENYGYTF
TRBD1 | TRBV25-1 | CASSELGTGGYNEQFF
NA | TRBV28 | CASSFFLRGETQYF
NA | TRBV6-2/TRBV6-3 | CASQSGANNEQFF
NA | TRBV29-1 | CSVESTAWAEAFF
NA | TRBV19 | CASSPGGRGAEAFF
TRBD2 | TRBV6-1 | CASSEGLAEYF
TRBD2 | TRBV20-1 | CSANPASGPHNEQFF
NA | TRBV9 | CARSAYTDTKYF
NA | TRBV10-2 | CASSESRNSGKLFF
TRBD2 | TRBV20-1 | CSAGGSGIAGEQYF
NA | TRBV7-9 | CASKIDGGNTEAFF
NA | TRBV3-1 | CASSRGETQYF
NA | TRBV6-1 | CASSETHNSNQPQYF
TRBD2 | TRBV7-9 | CASSPELAGVREQYF
TRBD1 | TRBV20-1 | CIAETGTGGGFEKLFF
NA | TRBV28 | CASSFSGGYNSPLHF
NA | TRBV7-2 | CASSLEARQPQHF
NA | TRBV5-1 | CASSLGGAGLDGYTF
NA | TRBV10-3 | CAISGTRVGPSNEQFF
NA | TRBV2 | CASSFASATEAFF
NA | TRBV6-1 | CASNYVYNERLF
NA | TRBV9 | CASSETMANEQFF
NA | TRBV29-1 | CSTTTARKQFF
NA | TRBV7-9 | CASSPQGNIQYF
NA | TRBV7-9 | CASSPDAVYGYTF
NA | TRBV5-1 | CASNLLAGDYGYTF
NA | TRBV18 | CASSPPRTSTYEQYF
NA | TRBV9 | CASSVDGVFRTDTQYF
NA | TRBV20-1 | CSASFAAANYGYTF
NA | TRBV20-1 | CSATQGDNESEQYF